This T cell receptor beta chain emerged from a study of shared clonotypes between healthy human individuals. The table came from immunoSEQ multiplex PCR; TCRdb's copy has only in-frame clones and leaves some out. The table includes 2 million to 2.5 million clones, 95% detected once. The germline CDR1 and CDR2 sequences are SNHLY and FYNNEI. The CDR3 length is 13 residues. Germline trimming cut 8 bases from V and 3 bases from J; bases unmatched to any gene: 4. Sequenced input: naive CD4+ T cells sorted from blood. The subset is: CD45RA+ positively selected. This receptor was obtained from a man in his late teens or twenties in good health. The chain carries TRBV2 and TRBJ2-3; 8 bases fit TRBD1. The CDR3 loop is CASGTGLTDTQYF. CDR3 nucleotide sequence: TGTGCCAGCGGGACAGGTTTGACAGATACGCAGTATTTT.